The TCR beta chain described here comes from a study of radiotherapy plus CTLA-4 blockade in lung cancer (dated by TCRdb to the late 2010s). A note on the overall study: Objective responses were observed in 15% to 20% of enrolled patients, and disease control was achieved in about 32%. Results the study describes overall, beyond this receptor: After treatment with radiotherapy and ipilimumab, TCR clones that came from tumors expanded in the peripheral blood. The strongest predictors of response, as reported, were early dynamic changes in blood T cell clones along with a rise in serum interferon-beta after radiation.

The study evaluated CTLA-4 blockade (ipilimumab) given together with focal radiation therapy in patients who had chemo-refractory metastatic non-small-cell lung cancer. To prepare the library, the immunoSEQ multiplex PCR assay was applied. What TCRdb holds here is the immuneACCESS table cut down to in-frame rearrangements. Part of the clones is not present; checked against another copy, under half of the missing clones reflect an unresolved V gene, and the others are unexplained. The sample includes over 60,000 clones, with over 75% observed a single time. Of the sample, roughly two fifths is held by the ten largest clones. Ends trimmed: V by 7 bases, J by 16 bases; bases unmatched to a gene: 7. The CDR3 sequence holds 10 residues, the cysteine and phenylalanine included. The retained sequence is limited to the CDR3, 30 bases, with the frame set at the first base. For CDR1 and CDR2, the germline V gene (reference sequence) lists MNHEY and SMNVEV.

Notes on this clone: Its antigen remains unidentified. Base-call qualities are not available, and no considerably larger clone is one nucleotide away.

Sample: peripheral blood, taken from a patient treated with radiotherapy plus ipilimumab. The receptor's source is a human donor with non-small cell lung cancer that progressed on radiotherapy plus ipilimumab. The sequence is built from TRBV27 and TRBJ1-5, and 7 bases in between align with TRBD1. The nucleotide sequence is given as TGTGCCAGCACCGTGGACAGGTCCCATTTT. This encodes CASTVDRSHF.